A single sample gave rise to the 10 T cell receptor beta chains below, sequenced in a study of T cells in localized non-small cell lung cancer. Data came from immunoSEQ multiplex PCR; TCRdb stores just in-frame clones and leaves some out. This table holds 40,000 or so clones, about 86% found once. The source material was peripheral blood, sampled before any cancer treatment. The source of these receptors is a man between 40 and 70 years old with stage I lung adenocarcinoma.

The chain employs TRBV28 and TRBJ2-7, with 9 bases identical to TRBD2. Looked up from germline, CDR1 is MDHEN and CDR2 is SYDVKM. Germline trimming cut 5 bases from V and 2 bases from J; bases unmatched to any gene: 7. The CDR3 length is 15 residues. The CDR3 DNA sequence: TGTGCCAGCAGTAAACTAGCGGGTTTAACCTACGAGCAGTACTTC. Translating gives CASSKLAGLTYEQYF.

The chain recombines TRBV30 with TRBJ2-7, with 11 bases that match TRBD1. Trimming took 4 bases from V and 0 from J; bases not matched to a gene: 8. Looked up from germline, CDR1 is GTSNPN and CDR2 is SVGIG (reference sequence). There are 16 residues in the CDR3. The CDR3 spells CAWNTLGTGGSYEQYF. The DNA of the CDR3 is TGTGCCTGGAACACACTCGGGACAGGGGGCTCCTACGAGCAGTACTTC.

This chain joins TRBV6-1 and TRBJ2-5; TRBD1 is a possible D gene (6 bases). The CDR3 extends over 15 amino acids. Trimming shortened V by 7 bases and J by 1 base, and 16 bases separated the two germline ends. Germline-derived CDR1 and CDR2 are MNHNS and SASEGT. The CDR3 nucleotides are TGTGCCAGCACCTATTCACAGGGAACCCAAGAGACCCAGTACTTC. The encoded protein is CASTYSQGTQETQYF.

The chain uses TRBV18 and TRBJ2-5, with 7 bases identical to TRBD2. Trimming at V came to 5 bases and at J to 5 bases, leaving 5 bases not matched to a gene. CDR1 and CDR2 from the germline V gene are KGHSH and LQKENI. This CDR3 is 13 amino acids long. CDR3 amino acids: CASSAGVGETQYF. Written as DNA, the CDR3 is TGTGCCAGCTCAGCGGGGGTCGGGGAGACCCAGTACTTC.

V is TRBV6-5 and J is TRBJ2-7; no clear D. The CDR3 spans 14 residues. The germline V gene encodes CDR1 MNHEY and CDR2 SVGAGI. Trimming took 4 bases from V and 1 from J, leaving 11 bases between them. The CDR3 coding sequence is TGTGCCAGCAGTTTGGCCCCTAGATCCTACGAGCAGTACTTC. Its translation is CASSLAPRSYEQYF.

The J gene is TRBJ1-2, the V gene TRBV4-1, with 10 bases that match TRBD1. The CDR3 has 14 residues. J gave up 3 bases and V 3 bases, and 1 base lay outside the gene matches. Germline CDR1 and CDR2: MGHRA and YSYEKL. The chain's CDR3 is CASSHGTGDYGYTF. In DNA, the CDR3 is TGCGCCAGCAGCCATGGGACAGGGGACTATGGCTACACCTTC.

This clone was counted a single time. The chain has TRBV9 and TRBJ2-3, with 7 nucleotides matching TRBD2. Germline V CDR1 and CDR2: SGDLS, YYNGEE. The CDR3 runs to 14 residues. The ends lost 4 bases at V and 4 bases at J; junction bases unmatched: 6. CDR3 coding DNA: TGTGCCAGCAGCCTAAGGACTAGAGCAGATACGCAGTATTTT. Amino acids: CASSLRTRADTQYF.

The chain is built from TRBV2 and TRBJ2-7; the D is unclear. The germline gives CDR1 SNHLY, CDR2 FYNNEI. V shed 2 bases and J shed 3 bases, with 5 bases lying between them. The CDR3 spans 12 residues. This chain's CDR3 is CASSENSYEQYF. The CDR3 nucleotides are TGTGCCAGCAGTGAAAATAGCTACGAGCAGTACTTC. Full variable domain (missing parts from reference TRBV2 and TRBJ2-7): EPEVTQTPSHQVTQMGQEVILRCVPISNHLYFYWYRQILGQKVEFLVSFYNNEISEKSEIFDDQFSVERPDGSNFTLKIRSTKLEDSAMYFCASSENSYEQYFGPGTRLTVT.

This chain connects TRBV7-3 to TRBJ2-3, with 7 bases aligning to TRBD2. The CDR3 has 15 residues. V was clipped by 1 base and J by 4 bases; unmatched bases: 5. In germline, CDR1 is SGHTA, CDR2 FQGTGA. In nucleotides, the CDR3 is TGTGCCAGCAGCTTAATTGGCGGGAGACCAGATACGCAGTATTTT. The encoded protein is CASSLIGGRPDTQYF.

The V call is TRBV5-1, the J call TRBJ2-1; D is possibly TRBD2 (5 bases). V shed 4 bases and J shed 4 bases, with 9 bases lying between them. Germline CDR1 reads SGHRS; CDR2 reads YFSETQ. CDR3 length: 13 amino acids. CDR3: CASSGLAYNEQFF. Written as DNA, the CDR3 is TGCGCCAGCAGCGGGCTAGCATACAATGAGCAGTTCTTC.